The 22 T cell receptor beta chains presented below share a single source sample, sequenced in a study of T cells after yellow fever vaccination. TCRdb passed the 5' RACE reads through MiXCR, listing each CDR3 protein once. The sample lists some 350,000 distinct CDR3 sequences; roughly 4% were seen once. Specimen: PBMCs, collected 5 days after the yellow fever booster vaccination. The source is a young man who received the YFV17D yellow fever vaccine.

DNA of the CDR3: TGTGCCAGCAGCCGAAACTCTGGGGCCAACGTCCTGACTTTC. Translation gives CASSRNSGANVLTF. The genes are TRBV7-2 and TRBJ2-6; D not certain. V lost 5 bases and J lost 0, with 5 bases in between. Germline lookup yields CDR1 SGHTA and CDR2 FQGNSA. The CDR3 loop spans 14 amino acids.

This clonotype was seen a handful of times. V and J are TRBV5-1 and TRBJ2-3, with 10 nucleotides matching TRBD2. The length of the CDR3 is 16 residues. J was trimmed by 6 bases and V by 2 bases; bases with no gene match: 9. Looked up from germline, CDR1 is SGHRS and CDR2 is YFSETQ. The CDR3 region is CASSFLAGDPWDTQYF. CDR3 sequence (DNA): TGCGCCAGCAGCTTTCTAGCGGGGGATCCCTGGGATACGCAGTATTTT.

The chain recombines TRBV6-5 with TRBJ1-5; D is unresolved. Trimming took 6 bases from V and 4 from J, leaving 10 bases between them. Germline CDR1 is MNHEY and CDR2 is SVGAGI. This CDR3 is built from 13 residues. The CDR3 region is CASRPNGNQPQHF. In nucleotides, the CDR3 is TGTGCCAGCAGGCCTAATGGGAATCAGCCCCAGCATTTT.

V is TRBV4-2 and J is TRBJ1-1; D possibly corresponds to TRBD1 (5 bases). Germline V gives CDR1 LGHNA, CDR2 YNFKEQ. The CDR3 is made up of 14 amino acids. V was cut by 2 bases and J by 5 bases, with 12 bases left in between. CDR3 protein: CASSQKGEGTEAFF. CDR3 bases: TGTGCCAGCAGCCAAAAAGGGGAAGGGACTGAAGCTTTCTTT.

This clonotype was detected only a few times. The chain recombines TRBV12-3 or TRBV12-4 with TRBJ2-5; tentatively, D is TRBD2 (6 bases). This CDR3 is built from 15 residues. V was clipped by 6 bases and J by 7 bases, with 21 bases between them. CDR3: CASSPAEGTPGTQYF. The CDR3 nucleotides read TGTGCCAGCAGCCCTGCGGAGGGGACCCCGGGGACCCAGTACTTC.

V and J are TRBV11-2 and TRBJ2-1; the match to TRBD2 covers 7 bases. The CDR3 runs 13 residues. Trimming cost V 8 bases and J 6 bases; bases outside gene matches: 7. Germline CDR1 SGHAT, CDR2 FQNNGV. DNA of the CDR3: TGTGCCAGCGGGACTACTAGCCCCAATGAGCAGTTCTTC. Translated, it gives CASGTTSPNEQFF.

This clonotype has ten or more counts. CDR3 residues: CASSLGAPPETQYF. CDR3 bases: TGTGCCAGCAGCTTAGGGGCTCCACCAGAGACCCAGTACTTC. This sequence joins TRBV7-2 and TRBJ2-5; D is uncertain. Trimming left V 1 base short and J 4 bases short, with 10 bases between. The CDR3 has 14 amino acids. Germline CDR1 and CDR2: SGHTA and FQGNSA.

This clonotype was counted a few times. The chain couples TRBV19 to TRBJ1-1; D unclear. This CDR3 region has 15 residues. Between the trimmed V and J ends, which lost 0 bases and 4 bases, there was a span of 12 bases. The germline V gene encodes CDR1 LNHDA and CDR2 SQIVND (reference sequence). CDR3 DNA sequence: TGTGCCAGTAGTATAGATCCAGCCTTAGGCACTGAAGCTTTCTTT. It codes for CASSIDPALGTEAFF.

The genes are TRBV14 and TRBJ1-1, with a tentative D call TRBD1 (5 bases). Germline V gives CDR1 SGHDN, CDR2 FVKESK. The CDR3 has 18 residues. V lost 2 bases, J lost 2 bases, and 21 bases lay in between. CDR3 residues: CASSQFTRTLALNTEAFF. As DNA, the CDR3 is TGTGCCAGCAGCCAATTTACAAGGACACTGGCCCTTAACACTGAAGCTTTCTTT.

This clonotype was observed a handful of times. The chain uses TRBV5-1 and TRBJ1-3; no definite D call. V was cut by 4 bases and J by 1 base, with 12 bases left in between. The CDR3 runs 15 residues. Germline V gene sequence: CDR1 SGHRS, CDR2 YFSETQ. The CDR3 region has the DNA TGCGCCAGCAGCGCAAACACGCGGTCTGGAAACACCATATATTTT. This gives the protein CASSANTRSGNTIYF.

This clonotype was seen a handful of times. The J gene is TRBJ1-4, the V gene TRBV1; TRBD1, the D gene given by the table, was not confirmed from the DNA. TRBV1 is assigned pseudogene status. The CDR3 contains 16 residues. This CDR3 is CTSSQEMGPLGEKLFF. The CDR3 region has the DNA TGCACCAGCAGCCAAGAGATGGGACCCTTAGGAGAAAAACTGTTTTTT.

This clonotype was counted a few times. The rearrangement links TRBV12-3 or TRBV12-4 to TRBJ1-2; D is perhaps TRBD1 (6 bases). This CDR3 comprises 15 residues. The V end lost 3 bases, the J end lost 2 bases, and 13 bases lay between the germline ends. CDR3 in amino acids: CASSFIPGDNYGYTF. CDR3 in DNA: TGTGCCAGCAGTTTTATCCCAGGGGACAACTATGGCTACACCTTC.

The V call is TRBV20-1, the J call TRBJ2-3; 8 nucleotides align to TRBD2. Germline CDR1 and CDR2: DFQATT and SNEGSKA (reference sequence). CDR3 size: 15 residues. Losses at the gene ends were 0 bases for V and 6 bases for J; bases not matched to a gene: 8. The CDR3 here is CSARDAGREGDTQYF. The CDR3 DNA reads TGCAGTGCTAGAGATGCGGGACGGGAGGGGGATACGCAGTATTTT.

This clonotype occurred many times. The chain joins TRBV20-1 to TRBJ2-5, with 7 bases lining up with TRBD2. Germline V CDR1 and CDR2: DFQATT, SNEGSKA (reference sequence). After removal of 3 bases from V and 2 bases from J, the junction contained 3 bases not matched to a gene. The CDR3 runs to 13 residues. This chain's CDR3 is CSARKAGQETQYF. The CDR3 nucleotides read TGCAGTGCTAGGAAAGCGGGGCAAGAGACCCAGTACTTC.

CDR3 in amino acids: CASSYGGAGNTIYF. As DNA, the CDR3 is TGTGCCAGCAGTTACGGGGGCGCAGGAAACACCATATATTTT. This chain links TRBV12-3 or TRBV12-4 with TRBJ1-3; tentatively, D is TRBD1 (6 bases). This CDR3 has 14 residues. Trimming removed 4 bases from V and 4 bases from J, with 11 bases in between.

The table lists this clonotype with a few counts. The chain uses TRBV6-5 and TRBJ1-1; no clear D gene. V lost 5 bases to trimming and J lost 4 bases, with 11 bases between them. Germline assignment: CDR1 MNHEY and CDR2 SVGAGI. The CDR3 sequence is 13 residues long. CDR3 loop: CASSLYGLTEAFF. In nucleotides, the CDR3 is TGTGCCAGCAGTCTCTACGGGCTCACTGAAGCTTTCTTT.

This clonotype was observed a few times. The chain combines TRBV20-1 with TRBJ1-3; unclear D gene. V lost 3 bases and J 0 bases, leaving 15 bases between the germline ends. The CDR3 has 16 amino acids. Germline assignment: CDR1 DFQATT and CDR2 SNEGSKA (reference sequence). CDR3: CSARSVPRHSGNTIYF. The CDR3 coding sequence is TGCAGTGCTAGGAGTGTCCCACGCCACTCTGGAAACACCATATATTTT.

This clonotype was counted many times. In DNA, the CDR3 is TGTGCCCCGGTGAGCGGGCCCAAGGAGACCCAGTACTTC. Translated, it gives CAPVSGPKETQYF. The chain is built from TRBV7-9 and TRBJ2-5; possible D gene TRBD2, 6 bases. This CDR3 has 13 residues. CDR1 and CDR2 from the germline V gene are SEHNR and FQNEAQ (reference sequence). Trimming took 11 bases from V and 5 from J, leaving 18 bases between them.

The chain recombines TRBV4-3 with TRBJ2-3, with 8 nucleotides matching TRBD2. The CDR3 spans 17 residues. V trimming: 1 base; J trimming: 5 bases; junction bases outside the gene matches: 11. Germline values: CDR1 LGHNA, CDR2 YSLEER. CDR3: CASSQASAGDPGDTQYF. The CDR3 DNA follows: TGCGCCAGCAGCCAAGCATCAGCGGGGGATCCGGGAGATACGCAGTATTTT.

There are a few counts of this clonotype. V and J are TRBV7-9 and TRBJ1-4; maybe TRBD1 (6 bases). Deletions cut 3 bases from V and 8 bases from J, with 13 bases between. This CDR3 contains 14 residues. Per germline, CDR1 SEHNR and CDR2 FQNEAQ (reference sequence). CDR3 protein: CASSLRTDGEKLFF. CDR3 DNA: TGTGCCAGCAGCTTGAGGACAGACGGGGAAAAACTGTTTTTT.

This clonotype was counted many times. The CDR3 DNA is TGTGCCAGCAGTGGTCTCTACGAGCAGTACGTC. This codes for CASSGLYEQYV. The chain employs TRBV2 and TRBJ2-7; D is undetermined. The CDR3 is 11 amino acids. Germline V gives CDR1 SNHLY, CDR2 FYNNEI. V lost 4 bases to trimming and J lost 3 bases, with 4 bases between them.

The sample holds a few counts of this clonotype. This chain links TRBV12-3 or TRBV12-4 with TRBJ1-1; the match to TRBD1 covers 7 bases. The CDR3 extends over 12 amino acids. V shed 0 bases and J 11 bases; nucleotides not matched to a gene: 3. The CDR3 here is CASSLAPGGAFF. DNA for the CDR3: TGTGCCAGCAGTTTAGCGCCAGGGGGGGCTTTCTTT.